These T cell receptor beta chains were read from a single sample in a study of T cells after yellow fever vaccination. TCRdb re-called the 5' RACE reads with MiXCR, one entry per CDR3 protein. The sample lists hundreds of thousands of distinct CDR3 sequences; approximately 13% were seen once. The sample was PBMCs, taken on the day of the yellow fever booster vaccination. Receptor source: a man under 40 who received the YFV17D yellow fever vaccine. Both conserved end residues are part of each CDR3. The D gene is left open where the match is weak. The size field is filled for only some rows; it gives once, few, many or a size class.

size | J | D | V | DNA | CDR3
NA | TRBJ2-3 | NA | TRBV7-2 | TGTGCCAGCAGCCTCGGACTTCCCGGCGCAGATACGCAGTATTTT | CASSLGLPGADTQYF
NA | TRBJ2-1 | NA | TRBV5-5 | TGTGCCAGCAGCTTGGCCGGCGGGGTGACTGAGCAGTTCTTC | CASSLAGGVTEQFF
few | TRBJ2-3 | TRBD2 | TRBV5-1 | TGCGCCAGCAGCCCCCGGACTAGCGGGAAGGATACGCAGTATTTT | CASSPRTSGKDTQYF
few | TRBJ1-5 | NA | TRBV20-1 | TGCAGTGCTCGGATTAGCAATCAGCCCCAGCATTTT | CSARISNQPQHF
NA | TRBJ2-5 | NA | TRBV9 | TGTGCCAGCAGCGTAGACCCGGGACTCTCGCGCGGAGAGACCCAGTACTTC | CASSVDPGLSRGETQYF
NA | TRBJ1-5 | NA | TRBV28 | TGTGCCAGCAGTTTATACAGGGAGGTTAGCAATCAGCCCCAGCATTTT | CASSLYREVSNQPQHF
NA | TRBJ2-1 | TRBD2 | TRBV15 | TGTGCCACCAACCACGGGACTAGGGTCTACAATGAGCAGTTCTTC | CATNHGTRVYNEQFF
NA | TRBJ2-3 | NA | TRBV19 | TGTGCCAGTAGTAATCGAGAAATCACAGATACGCAGTATTTT | CASSNREITDTQYF
NA | TRBJ2-1 | TRBD1 | TRBV9 | TGTGCCAGCAGCGTAGTTTGGGACAGGACCCGGGACTCCGGCCTAAATGAGCAGTTCTTC | CASSVVWDRTRDSGLNEQFF
NA | TRBJ2-1 | NA | TRBV28 | TGTGCCAGCAGTTTATACACGGGTCGCTCCTACAATGAGCAGTTCTTC | CASSLYTGRSYNEQFF
few | TRBJ1-2 | TRBD1 | TRBV5-1 | TGCGCCAGCAGCAGGGAGGTCGACAGGGCCTATGGCTACACCTTC | CASSREVDRAYGYTF
few | TRBJ2-5 | TRBD1 | TRBV12-3/TRBV12-4 | TGTGCCAGCAGTGATCCGGGACAGGGAATCCGAGAGACCCAGTACTTC | CASSDPGQGIRETQYF
NA | TRBJ1-1 | NA | TRBV20-1 | TGCAGTGCTCTCGGCCAGGGGACGATGAACACTGAAGCTTTCTTT | CSALGQGTMNTEAFF
NA | TRBJ2-3 | NA | TRBV7-9 | TGTGCCAGCAGCTCACCGCTACAGGGCTTCACAGATACGCAGTATTTT | CASSSPLQGFTDTQYF
NA | TRBJ2-2 | NA | TRBV19 | TGTGCCAGCTACCTCGAGCGGACCGGGGAGCTGTTTTTT | CASYLERTGELFF
few | TRBJ2-1 | NA | TRBV28 | TGTGCCAGCTGGCAGGGGGGTGAGCAGTTCTTC | CASWQGGEQFF
few | TRBJ2-5 | TRBD1 | TRBV5-1 | TGCGCCAGCGACAGGGGCCTCCAAGAGACCCAGTACTTC | CASDRGLQETQYF
few | TRBJ2-6 | NA | TRBV4-3 | TGCGCCAGCAGCCAAGACAGAGTTTCCGGGGCCAACGTCCTGACTTTC | CASSQDRVSGANVLTF
few | TRBJ2-7 | NA | TRBV6-2/TRBV6-3 | TGTGCCAGCAGTTACAGACTTTACGAGCAGTACTTC | CASSYRLYEQYF
NA | TRBJ1-5 | NA | TRBV2 | TGTGCCAGCAGTGCCGGACCTCTTCCTCAGCCCCAGCATTTT | CASSAGPLPQPQHF
few | TRBJ2-7 | NA | TRBV6-1 | TGTGCCAGCACCCGTTTAAATCGATCCTACGAGCAGTACTTC | CASTRLNRSYEQYF
NA | TRBJ1-6 | NA | TRBV27 | TGTGCCACCACCCTAACGGGGGGTTCACCCCTCCACTTT | CATTLTGGSPLHF
few | TRBJ1-1 | TRBD1 | TRBV20-1 | TGCAGTGCTAGTTGGGGACAGGGTGTTTACACTGAAGCTTTCTTT | CSASWGQGVYTEAFF
NA | TRBJ2-7 | TRBD2 | TRBV7-3 | TGTGCCAGCAGCTCCTACACGACTAGCGGACCTTACGAGCAGTACTTC | CASSSYTTSGPYEQYF
NA | TRBJ1-6 | TRBD1 | TRBV20-1 | TGCAGTGCTTGGGACAGGGCTTGGGATTCACCCCTCCACTTT | CSAWDRAWDSPLHF
NA | TRBJ2-1 | TRBD2 | TRBV20-1 | TGCAGTGCTGCGGATTGGACTAGCGGGAGGCCTAATGAGCAGTTCTTC | CSAADWTSGRPNEQFF
NA | TRBJ2-1 | TRBD2 | TRBV29-1 | TGCAGCTTTAGCGGGAGCGCTTCTCTCAATGAGCAGTTCTTC | CSFSGSASLNEQFF
NA | TRBJ2-7 | TRBD2 | TRBV14 | TGTGCCAGCAGCCCCGGACTAGCGGGAGCCGACGAGCAGTACTTC | CASSPGLAGADEQYF
NA | TRBJ2-5 | NA | TRBV29-1 | TGCAGCGTTGATGGGACCACCCAAGAGACCCAGTACTTC | CSVDGTTQETQYF
NA | TRBJ2-7 | TRBD1 | TRBV10-2 | TGCGCCGCCAGTGGACAGGGGGCATCCGAGCAGTACTTC | CAASGQGASEQYF
NA | TRBJ2-5 | TRBD2 | TRBV28 | TGTGCCAGCAGTCCTATCGTTTCGAGCGGGAGCATTGGGGAGACCCAGTACTTC | CASSPIVSSGSIGETQYF
NA | TRBJ1-5 | NA | TRBV20-1 | TGCAGTGCCATACATCCTACGGGGGATAGCAATCAGCCCCAGCATTTT | CSAIHPTGDSNQPQHF
NA | TRBJ2-1 | NA | TRBV12-3/TRBV12-4 | TGTGCCAGCACCCCCTACGGGACCAATGAGCAGTTCTTC | CASTPYGTNEQFF
NA | TRBJ2-3 | TRBD1 | TRBV20-1 | TGCTGTGCTACCCCCCCAGGGGGCAGGGGCACAGATACGCAGTATTTT | CCATPPGGRGTDTQYF
few | TRBJ2-3 | TRBD2 | TRBV15 | TGTGCCACCAGCTTCCTGATAGCGGGAGACACAGATACGCAGTATTTT | CATSFLIAGDTDTQYF
NA | TRBJ2-2 | TRBD2 | TRBV19 | TGTGCCAGTAGTAATAGCGGGAGGCTGAGAACCGGGGAGCTGTTTTTT | CASSNSGRLRTGELFF
NA | TRBJ2-3 | NA | TRBV21-1 | TGTGCCAGCAGCAAAGTCAGTCGAGCGGGAGAAGGGGCAGATACGCAGTATTTT | CASSKVSRAGEGADTQYF
NA | TRBJ2-7 | TRBD1 | TRBV5-1 | TGCGCCAGCAGCTTGGTAAGGGACAGGGTGGGCTACGAGCAGTACTTC | CASSLVRDRVGYEQYF
few | TRBJ2-7 | NA | TRBV6-5 | TGTGCCAGCAGTCGTACTCCCCGCTACGAGCAGTACTTC | CASSRTPRYEQYF
few | TRBJ2-3 | TRBD1 | TRBV29-1 | TGCAGCGTTGAATGGGGGGGACAGGGAGGCGGCACAGATACGCAGTATTTT | CSVEWGGQGGGTDTQYF
NA | TRBJ2-7 | NA | TRBV6-5 | TGTGCCAGCAGATCCTTGAGAGGGGGTTACGAGCAGTACTTC | CASRSLRGGYEQYF
NA | TRBJ2-7 | TRBD2 | TRBV20-1 | TGCAGTGCTAGAGGGGAGCCGACCGGGACTAGCTTTTCCTACGAGCAGTACTTC | CSARGEPTGTSFSYEQYF
NA | TRBJ2-7 | TRBD2 | TRBV7-9 | TGTGCCAGCAGCCTCAGCGGGAGGGCCTCGTTAGGCGAGCAGTACTTC | CASSLSGRASLGEQYF
NA | TRBJ1-2 | NA | TRBV5-6 | TGTGCCAGCTCCGACGGCCCCTATGGCTACACCTTC | CASSDGPYGYTF
few | TRBJ2-2 | NA | TRBV3-1 | TGTGCCAGCAGCCATTCAGGGATACTTAACACCGGGGAGCTGTTTTTT | CASSHSGILNTGELFF
NA | TRBJ2-2 | TRBD2 | TRBV7-1 | TGTGCCAGCAGCCCACGTCCGGGGGTGTCGACTGCCAGCGGGATTAGTAGCGGGGAGCTGTTTTTT | CASSPRPGVSTASGISSGELFF
few | TRBJ2-7 | TRBD1 | TRBV6-5 | TGTGCCAGCAGTCGACAGGGGGACGAGCAGTACTTC | CASSRQGDEQYF
few | TRBJ2-1 | NA | TRBV7-9 | TGTGCCAGCAGCTTAACTGCAGGGCATGAGCAGTTCTTC | CASSLTAGHEQFF
few | TRBJ2-1 | NA | TRBV10-3 | TGTGCCATCAGTGAGTGGAGCGGGCGGTCCTACAATGAGCAGTTCTTC | CAISEWSGRSYNEQFF
NA | TRBJ1-4 | NA | TRBV25-1 | TGTGCCAGCAGTGAAGGATTGACCTTGGAAAAACTGTTTTTT | CASSEGLTLEKLFF
many | TRBJ1-6 | NA | TRBV5-1 | TGCGCCAGCAGCCTGGGTGCCATTTATTCACCCCTCCACTTT | CASSLGAIYSPLHF
NA | TRBJ2-5 | NA | TRBV27 | TGTGCCAGCAGTCCCTGGACTAATGAAGAGACCCAGTACTTC | CASSPWTNEETQYF
few | TRBJ1-2 | NA | TRBV3-1 | TGTGCCAGCAGCCAAGACTGGCAGGTGGGACCTATCTCGGGAGGCTACACCTTC | CASSQDWQVGPISGGYTF
NA | TRBJ2-7 | TRBD1 | TRBV12-3/TRBV12-4 | TGTGCCAGCACCTCTTGGACAGGGCGGAACGAGCAGTACTTC | CASTSWTGRNEQYF
few | TRBJ2-2 | TRBD2 | TRBV7-2 | TGTGCCAGCAGCTACACTAGCGGGTTCACCGGGGAGCTGTTTTTT | CASSYTSGFTGELFF
NA | TRBJ2-3 | NA | TRBV6-5 | TGTGCCAGCAGTTATGGCGGGATCAGCACAGATACGCAGTATTTT | CASSYGGISTDTQYF
few | TRBJ1-5 | NA | TRBV7-8 | TGTGCCAGCAGCTTAGCGGGGGGGGCCTTGAGCAATCAGCCCCAGCATTTT | CASSLAGGALSNQPQHF